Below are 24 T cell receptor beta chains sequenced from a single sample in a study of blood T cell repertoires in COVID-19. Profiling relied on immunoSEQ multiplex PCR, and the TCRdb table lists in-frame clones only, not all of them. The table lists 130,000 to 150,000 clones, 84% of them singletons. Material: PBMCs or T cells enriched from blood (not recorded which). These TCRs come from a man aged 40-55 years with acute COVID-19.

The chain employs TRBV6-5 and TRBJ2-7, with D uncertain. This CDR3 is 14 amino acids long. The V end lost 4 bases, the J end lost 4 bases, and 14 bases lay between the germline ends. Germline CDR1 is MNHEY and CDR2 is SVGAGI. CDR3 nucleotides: TGTGCCAGCAGTTCGAGGTTGTCGACTTACGAGCAGTACTTC. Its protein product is CASSSRLSTYEQYF.

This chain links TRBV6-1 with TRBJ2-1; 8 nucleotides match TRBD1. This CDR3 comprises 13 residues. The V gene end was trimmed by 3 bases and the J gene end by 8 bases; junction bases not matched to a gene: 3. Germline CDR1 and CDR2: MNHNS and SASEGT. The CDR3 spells CASSDRGPDEQFF. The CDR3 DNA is TGTGCCAGCAGTGACAGGGGGCCCGATGAGCAGTTCTTC.

CDR3 sequence reads: CASSKSRDRGGEAFF. The CDR3 region has the DNA TGTGCCAGCAGTAAAAGCCGGGACAGGGGAGGAGAAGCTTTCTTT. The chain links TRBV6-2 or TRBV6-3 to TRBJ1-1, with 10 positions matching TRBD1. J gave up 8 bases and V 5 bases, and 11 bases lay outside the gene matches. The germline V gene has CDR1 MNHEY and CDR2 SVGEGT. CDR3 length equals 15 residues.

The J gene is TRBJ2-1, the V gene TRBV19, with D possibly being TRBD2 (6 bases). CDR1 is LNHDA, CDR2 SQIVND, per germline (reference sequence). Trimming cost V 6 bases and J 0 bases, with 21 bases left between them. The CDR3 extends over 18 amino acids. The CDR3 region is CASSRISRWGVSYNEQFF. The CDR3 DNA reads TGTGCCAGTAGCCGAATATCCCGTTGGGGGGTCTCCTACAATGAGCAGTTCTTC.

The CDR3, as DNA: TGTGCCAGCAGTTTAGCGGGAGGGCCGCATACGCAGTATTTT. This translates into CASSLAGGPHTQYF. The V call is TRBV9, the J call TRBJ2-3, with 11 bases lining up with TRBD2. Germline CDR1 reads SGDLS; CDR2 reads YYNGEE. The CDR3 is 14 residues long. V gave up 5 bases and J gave up 7 bases; unmatched junction bases: 6.

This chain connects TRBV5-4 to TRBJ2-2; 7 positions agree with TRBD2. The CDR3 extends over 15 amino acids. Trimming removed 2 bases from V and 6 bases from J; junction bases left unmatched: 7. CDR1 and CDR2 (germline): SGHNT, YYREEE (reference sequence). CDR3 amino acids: CASSLSAGVSGELFF. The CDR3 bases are TGTGCCAGCAGCTTATCGGCGGGAGTCTCCGGGGAGCTGTTTTTT.

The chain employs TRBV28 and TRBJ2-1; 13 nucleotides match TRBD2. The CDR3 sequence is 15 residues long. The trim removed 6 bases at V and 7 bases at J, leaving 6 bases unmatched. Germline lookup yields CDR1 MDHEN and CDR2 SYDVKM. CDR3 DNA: TGTGCCAGCAGCTCCCCGGGACTAGCGGGAAATGAGCAGTTCTTC. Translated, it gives CASSSPGLAGNEQFF.

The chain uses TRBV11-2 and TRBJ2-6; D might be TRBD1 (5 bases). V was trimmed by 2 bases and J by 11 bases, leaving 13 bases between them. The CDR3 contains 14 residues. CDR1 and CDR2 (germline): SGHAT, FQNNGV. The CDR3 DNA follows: TGTGCCAGCAGCTTAATGGGGCAGGGTGACGTCCTGACTTTC. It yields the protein CASSLMGQGDVLTF.

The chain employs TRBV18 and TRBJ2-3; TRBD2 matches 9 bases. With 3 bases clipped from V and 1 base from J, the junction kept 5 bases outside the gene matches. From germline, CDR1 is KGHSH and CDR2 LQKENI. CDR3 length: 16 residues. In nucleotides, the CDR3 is TGTGCCAGCTCACCGTCAATAGCGGGAGGCACAGATACGCAGTATTTT. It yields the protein CASSPSIAGGTDTQYF.

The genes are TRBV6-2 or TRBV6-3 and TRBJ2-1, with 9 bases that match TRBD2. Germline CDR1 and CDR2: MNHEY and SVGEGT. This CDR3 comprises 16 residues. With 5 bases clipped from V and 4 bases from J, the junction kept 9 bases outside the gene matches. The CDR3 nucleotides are TGTGCCAGCAGTCCCGATGGAGCGGGGGGTTACAATGAGCAGTTCTTC. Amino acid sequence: CASSPDGAGGYNEQFF.

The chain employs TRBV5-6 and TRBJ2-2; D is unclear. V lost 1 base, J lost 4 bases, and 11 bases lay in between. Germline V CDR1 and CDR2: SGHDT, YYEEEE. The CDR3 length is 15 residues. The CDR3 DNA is TGTGCCAGCAGCTTGTTGAAGAGTCCCACCGGGGAGCTGTTTTTT. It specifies CASSLLKSPTGELFF.

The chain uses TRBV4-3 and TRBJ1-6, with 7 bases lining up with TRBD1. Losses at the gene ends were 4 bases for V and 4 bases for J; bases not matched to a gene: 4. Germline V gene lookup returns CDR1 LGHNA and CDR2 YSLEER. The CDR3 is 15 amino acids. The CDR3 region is CASSRLQGYNSPLHF. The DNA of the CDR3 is TGCGCCAGCAGCCGCCTACAGGGGTATAATTCACCCCTCCACTTT.

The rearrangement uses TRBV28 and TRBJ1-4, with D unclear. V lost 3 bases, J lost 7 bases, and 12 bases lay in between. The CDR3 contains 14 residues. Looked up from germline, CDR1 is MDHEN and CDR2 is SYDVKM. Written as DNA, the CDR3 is TGTGCCAGCAGTTTTGCACTAGCGGGTGAAAAACTGTTTTTT. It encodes CASSFALAGEKLFF.

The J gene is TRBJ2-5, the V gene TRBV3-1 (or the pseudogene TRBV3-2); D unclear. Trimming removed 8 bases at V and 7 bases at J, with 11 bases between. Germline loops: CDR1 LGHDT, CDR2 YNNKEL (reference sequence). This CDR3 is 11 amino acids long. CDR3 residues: CASGSELTQYF. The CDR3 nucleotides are TGTGCCAGCGGCTCCGAATTGACCCAGTACTTC.

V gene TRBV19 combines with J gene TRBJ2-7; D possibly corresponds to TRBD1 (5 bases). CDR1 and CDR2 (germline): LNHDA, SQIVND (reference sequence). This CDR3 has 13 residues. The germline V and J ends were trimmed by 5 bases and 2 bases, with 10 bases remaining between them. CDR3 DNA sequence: TGTGCCAGTAGTTCCTGGACAACCTACGAGCAGTACTTC. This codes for CASSSWTTYEQYF.

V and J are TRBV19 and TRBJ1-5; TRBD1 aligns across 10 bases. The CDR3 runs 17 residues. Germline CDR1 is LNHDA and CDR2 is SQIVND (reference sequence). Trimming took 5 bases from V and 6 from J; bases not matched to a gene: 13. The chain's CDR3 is CASSFVSGQGFSQPQHF. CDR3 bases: TGTGCCAGTAGTTTCGTCTCGGGACAGGGGTTCTCTCAGCCCCAGCATTTT.

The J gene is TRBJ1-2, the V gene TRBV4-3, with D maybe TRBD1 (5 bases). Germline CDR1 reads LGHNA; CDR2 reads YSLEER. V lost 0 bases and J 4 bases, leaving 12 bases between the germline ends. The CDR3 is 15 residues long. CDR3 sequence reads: CASSQDKGIGYGYTF. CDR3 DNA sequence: TGCGCCAGCAGCCAAGATAAGGGGATCGGCTATGGCTACACCTTC.

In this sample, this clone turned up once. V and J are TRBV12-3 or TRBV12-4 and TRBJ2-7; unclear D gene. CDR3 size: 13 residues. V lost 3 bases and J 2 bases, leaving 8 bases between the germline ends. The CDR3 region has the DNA TGTGCCAGCAGTTTGGCGGAGACCTACGAGCAGTACTTC. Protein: CASSLAETYEQYF.

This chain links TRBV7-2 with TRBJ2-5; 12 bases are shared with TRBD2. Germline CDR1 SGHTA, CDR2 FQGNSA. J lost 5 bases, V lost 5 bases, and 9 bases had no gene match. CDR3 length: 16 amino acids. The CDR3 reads CASSLGLAGYGETQYF. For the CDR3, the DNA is TGTGCCAGCAGCCTCGGACTAGCGGGGTATGGGGAGACCCAGTACTTC. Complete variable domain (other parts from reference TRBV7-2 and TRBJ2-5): GAGVSQSPSNKVTEKGKDVELRCDPISGHTALYWYRQSLGQGLEFLIYFQGNSAPDKSGLPSDRFSAERTGGSVSTLTIQRTQQEDSAVYLCASSLGLAGYGETQYFGPGTRLLVL.

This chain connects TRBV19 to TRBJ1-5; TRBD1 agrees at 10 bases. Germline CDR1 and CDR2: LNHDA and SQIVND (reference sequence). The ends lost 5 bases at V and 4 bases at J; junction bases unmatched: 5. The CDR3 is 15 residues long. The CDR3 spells CASSWGQGSNQPQHF. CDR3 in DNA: TGTGCCAGTAGTTGGGGACAGGGGAGTAATCAGCCCCAGCATTTT.

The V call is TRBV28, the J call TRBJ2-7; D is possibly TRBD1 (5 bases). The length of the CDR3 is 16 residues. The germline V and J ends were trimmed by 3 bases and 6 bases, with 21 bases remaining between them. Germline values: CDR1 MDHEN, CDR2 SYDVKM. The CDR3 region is CASSLGPGQERLEQYF. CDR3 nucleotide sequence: TGTGCCAGCAGTTTGGGGCCCGGGCAGGAAAGGCTCGAGCAGTACTTC.

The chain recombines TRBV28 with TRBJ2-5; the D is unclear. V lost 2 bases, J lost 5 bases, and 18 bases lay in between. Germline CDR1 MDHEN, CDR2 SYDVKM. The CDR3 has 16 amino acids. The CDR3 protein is CASSLGNAEVRETQYF. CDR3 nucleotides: TGTGCCAGCAGTTTAGGAAACGCAGAGGTGCGGGAGACCCAGTACTTC.

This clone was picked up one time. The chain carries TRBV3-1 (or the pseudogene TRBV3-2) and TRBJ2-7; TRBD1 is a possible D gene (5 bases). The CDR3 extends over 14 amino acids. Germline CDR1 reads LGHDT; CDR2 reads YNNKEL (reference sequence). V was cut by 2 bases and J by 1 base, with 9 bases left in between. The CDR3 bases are TGTGCCAGCAGCCAATGGACAAGTTCCTACGAGCAGTACTTC. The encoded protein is CASSQWTSSYEQYF.

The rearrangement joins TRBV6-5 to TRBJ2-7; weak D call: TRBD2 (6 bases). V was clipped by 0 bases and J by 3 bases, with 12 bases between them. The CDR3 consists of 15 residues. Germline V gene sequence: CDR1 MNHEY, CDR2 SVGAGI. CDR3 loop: CASSYSRGGGYEQYF. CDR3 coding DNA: TGTGCCAGCAGTTACTCAAGGGGAGGTGGCTACGAGCAGTACTTC.